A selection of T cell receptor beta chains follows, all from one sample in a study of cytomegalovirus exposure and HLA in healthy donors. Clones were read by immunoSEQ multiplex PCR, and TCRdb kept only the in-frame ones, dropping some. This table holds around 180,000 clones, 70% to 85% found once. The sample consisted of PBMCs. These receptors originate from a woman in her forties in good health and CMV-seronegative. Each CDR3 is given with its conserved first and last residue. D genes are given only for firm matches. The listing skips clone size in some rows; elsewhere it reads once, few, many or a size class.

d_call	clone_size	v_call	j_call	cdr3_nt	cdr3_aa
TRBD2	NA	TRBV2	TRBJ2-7	TGTGCCAGCAGAGGAGGGCTAGCGGGGGAGGTTTCCCAAAGAGAGCAGTACTTC	CASRGGLAGEVSQREQYF
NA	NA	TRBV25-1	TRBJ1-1	TGTGCCAGCAGTGACTGGGGGCCCACTGGGAACACTGAAGCTTTCTTT	CASSDWGPTGNTEAFF
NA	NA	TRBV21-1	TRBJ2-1	TGTGCCAGCAGCAGGCCCAGGAGCGGGAGGTTTTATGAGCAGTTCTTC	CASSRPRSGRFYEQFF
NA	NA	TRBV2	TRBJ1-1	TGTGCCAGCAGTGACAGGGCTTCGAACACTGAAGCTTTCTTT	CASSDRASNTEAFF
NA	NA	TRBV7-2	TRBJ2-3	TGTGCCAGCAGCCCATCTCGTGGGGGCTGGACAGATACGCAGTATTTT	CASSPSRGGWTDTQYF
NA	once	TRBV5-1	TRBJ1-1	TGCGCCAGCAGCTTGGCAACAGCATACGATGACACTGAAGCTTTCTTT	CASSLATAYDDTEAFF
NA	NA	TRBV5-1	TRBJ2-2	TGCGCCAGCAGCTTAGGCAGGCTTAACACCGGGGAGCTGTTTTTT	CASSLGRLNTGELFF
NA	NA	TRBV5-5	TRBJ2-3	TGTGCCAGCTCCATGGCGGGCCCAGGGGCAGATACGCAGTATTTT	CASSMAGPGADTQYF
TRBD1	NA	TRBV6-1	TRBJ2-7	TGTGCCAGCAGTGGGAACAGGGGGTGGGACTACGAGCAGTACTTC	CASSGNRGWDYEQYF
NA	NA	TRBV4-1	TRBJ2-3	TGCGCCAGCAGCTTACGAACAAGGACAGAAGGCACAGATACGCAGTATTTT	CASSLRTRTEGTDTQYF
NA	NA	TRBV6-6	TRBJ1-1	TGTGCCAGCAACCAGGTCGGAGGCACTGAAGCTTTCTTT	CASNQVGGTEAFF
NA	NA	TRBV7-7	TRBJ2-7	TGTGCTAGCAGCTTAGGTGCGGGACAGTCCTACGAGCAGTACTTC	CASSLGAGQSYEQYF
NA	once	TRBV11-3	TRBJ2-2	TGTGCCAGCAGCTTAATAGGAGTTGGGCGGGACTCGAGCCCCGGGGAGCTGTTTTTT	CASSLIGVGRDSSPGELFF
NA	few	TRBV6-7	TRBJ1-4	TGTGCCAGCAGTCAACGGACAGAGAATGAAAAACTGTTTTTT	CASSQRTENEKLFF
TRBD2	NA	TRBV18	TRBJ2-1	TGTGCCAGCTCACCACCTGCCGGGACTAGCGGGAGCAATGAGCAGTTCTTC	CASSPPAGTSGSNEQFF
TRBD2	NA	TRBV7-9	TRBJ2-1	TGTGCCAGCAGCTTAGGGGGGCCGGGGGGGAAGCACAATGAGCAGTTCTTC	CASSLGGPGGKHNEQFF
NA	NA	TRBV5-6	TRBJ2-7	TGTGCCAGCAGCTTGGACAGGGTTTTTTGCGAGCAGTACTTC	CASSLDRVFCEQYF
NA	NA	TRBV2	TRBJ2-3	TGTGCCAGCAATCCCTTCTCTGGAGAAGATACGCAGTATTTT	CASNPFSGEDTQYF
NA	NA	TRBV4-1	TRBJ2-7	TGCGCCAGCAGCCAGGGAGGGACAGGACAGCGATCCTACGAGCAGTACTTC	CASSQGGTGQRSYEQYF
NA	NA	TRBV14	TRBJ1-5	TGTGCCAGCAGCCAAGTGCGGGGGGGGCCCCAGCATTTT	CASSQVRGGPQHF
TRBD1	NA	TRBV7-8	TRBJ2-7	TGTGCCAGCAGCTTGGCGGGACAGGGGTCCTACGAGCAGTACTTC	CASSLAGQGSYEQYF
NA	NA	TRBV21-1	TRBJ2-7	TGTGCCAGCGCCCCACCGGGGACAGGGGACCCCCGCTCCTACGAGCAGTACTTC	CASAPPGTGDPRSYEQYF
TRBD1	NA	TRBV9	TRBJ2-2	TGTGCCAGCAGCTTACCCGGGACAGGGGGCACCGGGGAGCTGTTTTTT	CASSLPGTGGTGELFF
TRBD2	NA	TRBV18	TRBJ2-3	TGTGCCAGCTCACGGGAGGGCCAAACTCCGGGAGGCACAGATACGCAGTATTTT	CASSREGQTPGGTDTQYF
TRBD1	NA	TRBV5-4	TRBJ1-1	TGTGCCAGCAGCTTGGATGTAGGGGGCGGTGAAGCTTTCTTT	CASSLDVGGGEAFF
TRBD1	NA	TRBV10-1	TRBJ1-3	TGCGCCAGCAGTGCCGGGACAGGGACGGGAAACACCATATATTTT	CASSAGTGTGNTIYF
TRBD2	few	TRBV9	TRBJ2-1	TGTGCCAGCAGCGTAGCTAGCGGAAGGCCTTCCGATGAGCAGTTCTTC	CASSVASGRPSDEQFF
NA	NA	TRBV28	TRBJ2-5	TGTGCCAGCAGTCCACTCTCTACGGGGACCCAGTACTTC	CASSPLSTGTQYF
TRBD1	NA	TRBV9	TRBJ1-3	TGTGCCAGCAGCGTAGGGGACAGTAGTGGAAACACCATATATTTT	CASSVGDSSGNTIYF
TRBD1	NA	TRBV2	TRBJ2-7	TGTGCCAGCGGGGACAGGGGGCTTCGCGAGCAGTACTTC	CASGDRGLREQYF
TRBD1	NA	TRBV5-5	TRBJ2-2	TGTGCCAGCAGCCTCCCGCCCCCAGGACAGGGGTGGACCGGGGAGCTGTTTTTT	CASSLPPPGQGWTGELFF
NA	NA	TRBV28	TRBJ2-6	TGTGCCAGCAGTTATCTTGGGGCCAACGTCCTGACTTTC	CASSYLGANVLTF
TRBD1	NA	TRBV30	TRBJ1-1	TGTGCCTGGAGTCCTTATTCTGACAGGACAGGGGTGAGAGCTTTCTTT	CAWSPYSDRTGVRAFF
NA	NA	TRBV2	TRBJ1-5	TGTGCCAGCACCGGAGCTTATAGCAATCAGCCCCAGCATTTT	CASTGAYSNQPQHF
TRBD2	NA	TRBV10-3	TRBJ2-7	TGTACCTGCGGGACTAGCGGGGGGAGCTCCTACGAGCAGTACTTC	CTCGTSGGSSYEQYF
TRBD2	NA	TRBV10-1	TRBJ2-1	TGCGCCAGCAGTGACGGAGGACTAGCGGGGCTCCCCTCCTACAATGAGCAGTTCTTC	CASSDGGLAGLPSYNEQFF
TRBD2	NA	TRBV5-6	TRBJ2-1	TGTGCCAGCAGCTTTCCCCTAGCGGGAGAATTAGGTGAGCAGTTCTTC	CASSFPLAGELGEQFF
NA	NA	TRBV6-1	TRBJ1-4	TGTGCCAGCAGTCAGACAGTTACAACTAATGAAAAACTGTTTTTT	CASSQTVTTNEKLFF
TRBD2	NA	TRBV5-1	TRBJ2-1	TGCGCCAGCAGCTCTCCGGGACTAGCGGGACCCAAAGAGCAGTTCTTC	CASSSPGLAGPKEQFF
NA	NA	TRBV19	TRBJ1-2	TGTGCCAGTAGTGGGTTTGACCAGACTGTTAACTATGGCTACACCTTC	CASSGFDQTVNYGYTF
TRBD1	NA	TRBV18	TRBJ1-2	TGTGCCAGCTCACCTATTTCTAGACAGGGATTTGATGGCTACACCTTC	CASSPISRQGFDGYTF
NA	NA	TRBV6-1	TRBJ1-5	TGTGCCAACAGTGAAGAGGGCCGAGGGGGCCAGCATTTT	CANSEEGRGGQHF
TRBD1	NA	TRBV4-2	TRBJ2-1	TGTGCCAGCAGCCCTACAATACGCCGGGACAGAGATTACAATGAGCAGTTCTTC	CASSPTIRRDRDYNEQFF
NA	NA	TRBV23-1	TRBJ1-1	TGCGCCAGCAGTCATGAGTCTCGGGGGGCGAAAACTGAAGCTTTCTTT	CASSHESRGAKTEAFF
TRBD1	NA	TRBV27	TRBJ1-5	TGTGCCAGCAGTTTAAGGAGGGTGGTTGGAGGGGACAGGGGGCTGTCTTATAGCAATCAGCCCCAGCATTTT	CASSLRRVVGGDRGLSYSNQPQHF
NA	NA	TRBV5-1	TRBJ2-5	TGCGCCAGCAGCCCGCGGGTCCGAGAGACCCAGTACTTC	CASSPRVRETQYF
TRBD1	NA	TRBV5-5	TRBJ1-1	TGTGCCAGCAGGACTATCGGACAGGAACGGGTTGAAGCTTTCTTT	CASRTIGQERVEAFF
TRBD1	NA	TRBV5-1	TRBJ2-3	TGCGCCAGCAGCTTGGGGGGACAGGGCTCAGATACGCAGTATTTT	CASSLGGQGSDTQYF
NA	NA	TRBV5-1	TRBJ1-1	TGCGCCAGCAGCTTGGCACAAACGAGGACTGAAGCTTTCTTT	CASSLAQTRTEAFF
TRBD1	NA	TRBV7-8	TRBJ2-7	TGTGCCAGCAGCCGCCGACAGGGCACCTACGAGCAGTACTTC	CASSRRQGTYEQYF
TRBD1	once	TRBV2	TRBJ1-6	TGTGCCAGCAGAGGGACAGGGGGCCATTCACCCCTCCACTTT	CASRGTGGHSPLHF
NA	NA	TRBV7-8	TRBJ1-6	TGTGCCAGCAGCCTCCGACAGGACAATAATTCACCCCTCCACTTT	CASSLRQDNNSPLHF
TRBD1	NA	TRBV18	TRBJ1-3	TGTGCCAGCTCACCCAAGGGGGCGAGCTCTGGAAACACCATATATTTT	CASSPKGASSGNTIYF
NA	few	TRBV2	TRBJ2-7	TGTGCCAGCAGTCCGCCGTTCGGCCAGCGGCAGTCAAACTACGAGCAGTACTTC	CASSPPFGQRQSNYEQYF
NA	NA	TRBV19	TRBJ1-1	TGTGCCAGTAGTATAAACAGGGATGTTCAGGACACTGAAGCTTTCTTT	CASSINRDVQDTEAFF
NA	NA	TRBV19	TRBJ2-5	TGTGCCAGTAGTATAGCCGGCAGGAGGGAGACCCAGTACTTC	CASSIAGRRETQYF
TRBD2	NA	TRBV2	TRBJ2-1	TGTGCCAGCATAGCCAGGACTAGCGTGAACAATGAGCAGTTCTTC	CASIARTSVNNEQFF